This passage covers 31 T cell receptor beta chains from one sample sequenced in a study of metastatic and nonmetastatic thyroid tumors. MiXCR re-clonotyped the PCR reads for TCRdb. The data contain 26,000 or so clones, approximately 3.7% of them seen just once; the ten biggest clones take up 3.2%. No treatment of any kind had been given to any patient before thyroid surgery. The sequenced sample was blood. The receptors here all came from a male donor with papillary thyroid cancer or a benign thyroid nodule (not recorded which). Some clones in this sample may be carry-over from other donors' samples.

This clone has at least ten counts. Being one base from a much bigger clone, this may be a read error. V is TRBV2 and J is TRBJ2-5; unclear D gene. The CDR3 runs to 11 residues. Germline CDR1 SNHLY, CDR2 FYNNEI. The CDR3 loop reads CAGSVGETQYF. The CDR3, as DNA: TGTGCCGGCAGTGTAGGAGAGACCCAGTACTTC.

Only a few counts were recorded for this clone. This chain uses TRBV20-1 with TRBJ2-2, with unresolved D. V dropped 3 bases and J dropped 3 bases, with 14 bases sitting between them. This CDR3 spans 15 amino acids. Per germline, CDR1 DFQATT and CDR2 SNEGSKA (reference sequence). The CDR3 reads CSASYLVLDTGELFF. DNA of the CDR3: TGCAGTGCTAGCTACCTGGTACTGGACACCGGGGAGCTGTTTTTT.

Ten or more counts support this clone. The V and J genes are TRBV28 and TRBJ1-1; 7 positions agree with TRBD1. V dropped 1 base and J dropped 5; count of bases not matched to a gene: 4. This CDR3 has 14 amino acids. Germline V gene lookup returns CDR1 MDHEN and CDR2 SYDVKM. The CDR3 sequence: CASSLSTGITEAFF. As DNA, the CDR3 is TGTGCCAGCAGTTTATCGACAGGGATTACTGAAGCTTTCTTT.

This clone was counted ten times or more. The chain links TRBV20-1 to TRBJ1-5; 9 bases are shared with TRBD1. J was trimmed by 0 bases and V by 7 bases; bases with no gene match: 4. Germline loops: CDR1 DFQATT, CDR2 SNEGSKA (reference sequence). The CDR3 has 14 residues. CDR3 in amino acids: CSGTGGNSNQPQHF. The CDR3 DNA reads as TGCAGTGGAACAGGGGGCAATAGCAATCAGCCCCAGCATTTT.

A note on this clone: Here the CDR3 omits its conserved ending phenylalanine or tryptophan, so a read error is the likely source. The chain couples TRBV3-1 to TRBJ1-3, with D unclear. The CDR3 is 15 amino acids. Germline assignment: CDR1 LGHDT and CDR2 YNNKEL (reference sequence). CDR3 nucleotide sequence: TGTGCCAACAGCCAAGAAGTTCTATCGGGAAACACCATATATTAT. It encodes CANSQEVLSGNTIYY.

This clone was detected many times. This chain links TRBV19 with TRBJ2-3; D remains ambiguous. The CDR3 extends over 15 amino acids. Trimming pared 0 bases from V and 1 base from J, leaving 8 bases between. CDR1 is LNHDA and CDR2 is SQIVND in the germline V gene (reference sequence). This CDR3 reads CASSIDPGGTDTQYF. The CDR3 DNA follows: TGTGCCAGTAGTATAGACCCAGGAGGCACAGATACGCAGTATTTT.

The CDR3 nucleotides read TGTGCCAGCAGAGAGGAAAGGTCCACCGGGGAGCTGTTTTTT. Protein product: CASREERSTGELFF. This chain links TRBV6-1 with TRBJ2-2, with no clear D. V was clipped by 6 bases and J by 4 bases, with 12 bases between them. The CDR3 extends over 14 amino acids. CDR1 is MNHNS, CDR2 SASEGT, per germline.

This clone appeared a few times. The chain employs TRBV7-9 and TRBJ1-5; D is perhaps TRBD1 (6 bases). CDR1 SEHNR and CDR2 FQNEAQ come from the germline V gene (reference sequence). Between the trimmed V and J ends, which lost 5 bases and 2 bases, there was a span of 16 bases. The CDR3 has 16 residues. The CDR3 reads CASSGRDNLGNQPQHF. As DNA, the CDR3 is TGTGCCAGCAGCGGACGGGACAACTTGGGCAATCAGCCCCAGCATTTT. Together with reference TRBV7-9 and TRBJ1-5, the CDR3 gives the full variable domain: DTGVSQNPRHKITKRGQNVTFRCDPISEHNRLYWYRQTLGQGPEFLTYFQNEAQLEKSRLLSDRFSAERPKGSFSTLEIQRTEQGDSAMYLCASSGRDNLGNQPQHFGDGTRLSIL.

This clone was seen only a few times. CDR3 nucleotides: TGTGCCCGTTTTCTTGACAGGGTCAATGAGCAGTTCTTC. This codes for CARFLDRVNEQFF. The V and J genes are TRBV6-4 and TRBJ2-1, with 7 bases that match TRBD1. V shed 11 bases and J 6 bases; nucleotides not matched to a gene: 10. The CDR3 spans 13 residues. Germline V gives CDR1 MRHNA, CDR2 SNTAGT.

The rearrangement links TRBV7-2 to TRBJ2-3, with TRBD2 identical over 9 bases. Trimming removed 1 base from V and 4 bases from J; junction bases left unmatched: 6. The CDR3 spans 16 residues. The germline gives CDR1 SGHTA, CDR2 FQGNSA. CDR3 in DNA: TGTGCCAGCAGCTTAGATAGCGGGAGTAACTCAGATACGCAGTATTTT. Translation: CASSLDSGSNSDTQYF.

This clone was detected many times. This rearrangement joins TRBV18 to TRBJ2-7, with TRBD1 matching 10 bases. V lost 3 bases to trimming and J lost 3 bases; unmatched junction nucleotides: 8. The CDR3 sequence is 16 residues long. Germline V CDR1 and CDR2: KGHSH, LQKENI. The CDR3: CASSPPGTGAVYEQYF. CDR3 sequence (DNA): TGTGCCAGCTCACCGCCCGGGACAGGGGCCGTCTACGAGCAGTACTTC.

The V gene is TRBV11-2, the J gene TRBJ2-1, with TRBD2 matching over 7 bases. Germline V lookup: CDR1 SGHAT, CDR2 FQNNGV. The V gene end was trimmed by 4 bases and the J gene end by 16 bases; junction bases not matched to a gene: 10. The CDR3 covers 12 residues. CDR3 in DNA: TGTGCCAGCAGCTCTAGCGGAGGGTTTCATTTCTTC. Translation gives CASSSSGGFHFF. Full variable domain (rest looked up from reference TRBV11-2 and TRBJ2-1): EAGVAQSPRYKIIEKRQSVAFWCNPISGHATLYWYQQILGQGPKLLIQFQNNGVVDDSQLPKDRFSAERLKGVDSTLKIQPAKLEDSAVYLCASSSSGGFHFFGPGTRLTVL.

This clone was picked up many times. This chain links TRBV7-6 with TRBJ2-5, with D perhaps TRBD1 (5 bases). CDR1 is SGHVS, CDR2 FNYEAQ, per germline. The CDR3 runs to 16 residues. The V and J ends lost 2 bases and 3 bases respectively, with 16 bases between them. The CDR3 coding sequence is TGTGCCAGCAGCTTAAAGGCGTGGGGCAGGGAAGAGACCCAGTACTTC. Amino acid sequence: CASSLKAWGREETQYF.

This clone occurred many times. A much larger clonotype is one base distant, so this may be a read error. J is TRBJ2-1 and V is TRBV5-1; 9 bases line up with TRBD2. V dropped 1 base and J dropped 2; count of bases not matched to a gene: 4. This CDR3 is built from 16 residues. Germline lookup yields CDR1 SGHRS and CDR2 YFSETQ. CDR3 loop: CASSLIAGGTYNEQFF. The CDR3 DNA sequence: TGCGCCAGCAGCTTGATTGCGGGAGGGACCTACAATGAGCAGTTCTTC. The whole variable domain, filled in from reference TRBV5-1 and TRBJ2-1, reads KAGVTQTPRYLIKTRGQQVTLSCSPISGHRSVSWYQQTPGQGLQFLFEYFSETQRNKGNFPGRFSGRQFSNSRSEMNVSTLELGDSALYLCASSLIAGGTYNEQFFGPGTRLTVL.

Sample share makes this clone medium-sized. The V gene is TRBV15, the J gene TRBJ2-7; D not resolved. The germline V and J ends were trimmed by 3 bases and 3 bases, with 6 bases remaining between them. CDR3 length equals 12 residues. Per germline, CDR1 LNHNV and CDR2 YYDKDF (reference sequence). CDR3 sequence (DNA): TGTGCCACCAGCAGGGATCGCTACGAGCAGTACTTC. Translation: CATSRDRYEQYF.

The J gene is TRBJ2-3, the V gene TRBV7-3; D is ambiguous. Germline CDR1 SGHTA, CDR2 FQGTGA. The ends were cut back, 2 bases at V and 1 base at J, with 16 bases in the middle. The CDR3 sequence is 17 residues long. The DNA of the CDR3 is TGTGCCAGCAGCTTATTGTCCAGGACCACCGGCACAGATACGCAGTATTTT. Protein product: CASSLLSRTTGTDTQYF.

The table lists this clone with many counts. The chain uses TRBV20-1 and TRBJ1-5; D is uncertain. Looked up from germline, CDR1 is DFQATT and CDR2 is SNEGSKA (reference sequence). The germline V and J ends were trimmed by 3 bases and 1 base, with 13 bases remaining between them. The CDR3 sequence is 15 residues long. The CDR3 DNA sequence: TGCAGTGCTAGCGGCTCTCCTGGGAGCAATCAGCCCCAGCATTTT. Protein: CSASGSPGSNQPQHF.

The chain uses TRBV7-3 and TRBJ2-1; D is possibly TRBD2 (5 bases). V dropped 5 bases and J dropped 3 bases, with 14 bases sitting between them. The V gene's germline CDR1 is SGHTA and CDR2 FQGTGA. This CDR3 is built from 15 residues. CDR3 DNA sequence: TGTGCCAGCAGCCATCCGGGGTTGGACTACAATGAGCAGTTCTTC. It yields the protein CASSHPGLDYNEQFF.

This clone has at least ten counts. The genes are TRBV20-1 and TRBJ2-1; 9 nucleotides agree with TRBD2. CDR1 DFQATT and CDR2 SNEGSKA come from the germline V gene (reference sequence). Unmatched junction bases numbered 9, after V lost 0 bases and J lost 9 bases. The CDR3 extends over 15 amino acids. CDR3 coding DNA: TGCAGTGCTAGAGAATTAGCGGGAGATTTGGGTGAGCAGTTCTTC. This codes for CSARELAGDLGEQFF.

This clone was seen repeatedly, ten times or more. This chain links TRBV19 with TRBJ2-1, with 12 bases that match TRBD2. CDR1 and CDR2 (germline): LNHDA, SQIVND (reference sequence). J gave up 0 bases and V 7 bases, and 10 bases lay outside the gene matches. The CDR3 covers 18 residues. DNA of the CDR3: TGTGCCAGTACCCCGGGACTAGCGGGCCCCAGCTCCTACAATGAGCAGTTCTTC. Encoded protein: CASTPGLAGPSSYNEQFF.

V gene TRBV6-5 combines with J gene TRBJ2-7; TRBD2 is a possible D gene (6 bases). CDR1 and CDR2 from the germline V gene are MNHEY and SVGAGI. CDR3 size: 15 residues. Trimming took 2 bases from V and 9 from J, leaving 20 bases between them. The CDR3 reads CASSYVRRVFHGQYF. The DNA for the CDR3 is TGTGCCAGCAGTTACGTACGGAGGGTGTTCCACGGGCAGTACTTC.

The CDR3 here is CASIQGGTSNYGYTF. Here the CDR3 DNA reads TGTGCCAGCATCCAGGGAGGGACTTCTAACTATGGCTACACCTTC. This rearrangement joins TRBV6-1 to TRBJ1-2; the D gene is possibly TRBD1 (5 bases). CDR3 size: 15 residues. V lost 7 bases, J lost 0 bases, and 15 bases lay in between. The germline V gene encodes CDR1 MNHNS and CDR2 SASEGT.

This clone appeared many times. The chain has TRBV7-2 and TRBJ2-2; no clear D. The CDR3 is 15 amino acids. Between the trimmed V and J ends, which lost 1 base and 6 bases, there was a span of 12 bases. From germline, CDR1 is SGHTA and CDR2 FQGNSA. The CDR3 is CASSLEERRAGELFF. In DNA form, the CDR3 reads TGTGCCAGCAGCTTAGAAGAGCGCCGGGCCGGGGAGCTGTTTTTT.

This clone has more than one count but fewer than ten. The junction departs from the called germline gene at one end, perhaps through a read error. The chain uses TRBV24-1 and TRBJ2-1; TRBD2 is a possible D gene (5 bases). CDR1 KGHDR and CDR2 SFDVKD come from the germline V gene. The CDR3 contains 15 residues. The CDR3 DNA reads as TGTGCCACCAGTGATTTAGAGGGCGGGTACAGTGAGCAGTTCTTC. Protein product: CATSDLEGGYSEQFF.

This clone was counted at least ten times. Since a much larger clone is just one base distant, this may be a read error. The chain employs TRBV29-1 and TRBJ2-7; 9 nucleotides agree with TRBD1. CDR3 length equals 13 residues. J gave up 4 bases and V 6 bases, and 7 bases lay outside the gene matches. The V gene's germline CDR1 is SQVTM and CDR2 ANQGSEA. The CDR3 region is CSVGDREAYEQYF. The CDR3 DNA reads TGCAGCGTGGGGGACAGGGAGGCTTACGAGCAGTACTTC.

In this sample, this clone is medium-sized. The J gene is TRBJ2-2, the V gene TRBV28; TRBD2 aligns across 12 bases. Germline V gene lookup returns CDR1 MDHEN and CDR2 SYDVKM. This CDR3 has 15 residues. With V trimmed by 3 bases and J by 6 bases, 2 bases remained unmatched. CDR3 region: CASSFGLAGPGELFF. CDR3 DNA sequence: TGTGCCAGCAGTTTCGGACTAGCGGGACCCGGGGAGCTGTTTTTT.

This clone was seen ten or more times. The chain has TRBV11-2 and TRBJ1-1; D is undetermined. Trimming pared 3 bases from V and 1 base from J, leaving 6 bases between. The V gene's germline CDR1 is SGHAT and CDR2 FQNNGV. The CDR3 length is 13 residues. The CDR3 loop is CASSFIANTEAFF. The CDR3 coding sequence is TGTGCCAGCAGCTTTATAGCGAACACTGAAGCTTTCTTT.

The table lists this clone with a few counts. This chain joins TRBV12-5 and TRBJ1-5; tentative D call: TRBD1 (5 bases). The CDR3 totals 16 residues. Germline V CDR1 and CDR2: LGHNT, FRNRAP. With 0 bases removed from V and 1 base from J, the gap between germline ends came to 10 bases. CDR3 sequence: CASGLVRGISNQPQHF. The CDR3 nucleotides read TGTGCTAGTGGTTTGGTACGGGGGATCAGCAATCAGCCCCAGCATTTT.

This clone has at least ten counts. The V call is TRBV11-2, the J call TRBJ2-3; D gene ambiguous. The germline V gene has CDR1 SGHAT and CDR2 FQNNGV. The CDR3 is 15 amino acids. Trimming removed 6 bases from V and 2 bases from J, with 15 bases in between. For the CDR3, the DNA is TGTGCCAGCAGTCCTTCTTTGGGTTCCACAGATACGCAGTATTTT. It specifies CASSPSLGSTDTQYF. Variable domain in full (rest from reference TRBV11-2 and TRBJ2-3): EAGVAQSPRYKIIEKRQSVAFWCNPISGHATLYWYQQILGQGPKLLIQFQNNGVVDDSQLPKDRFSAERLKGVDSTLKIQPAKLEDSAVYLCASSPSLGSTDTQYFGPGTRLTVL.

In this sample, this clone turned up a few times. The gene calls are TRBV11-3 and TRBJ2-2; possibly TRBD1 for D (7 bases). The CDR3 sequence is 15 residues long. V lost 5 bases and J 2 bases, leaving 12 bases between the germline ends. From germline, CDR1 is SGHNT and CDR2 YENEEA. The CDR3 nucleotides read TGTGCCAGCAGCGCAGGGGGGAGCAACACCGGGGAGCTGTTTTTT. Translated, it gives CASSAGGSNTGELFF.

This clone was seen only a few times. This may arise from a read error, as a much more abundant clone is one base away. The chain carries TRBV15 and TRBJ2-2; no firm D call. Germline CDR1 is LNHNV and CDR2 is YYDKDF (reference sequence). The CDR3 has 15 residues. V was clipped by 6 bases and J by 9 bases, with 20 bases between them. CDR3 coding DNA: TGTGCCACCAGAACTGGACGGAGAGCCTCCTGGGAGCTGTTTTTT. It codes for CATRTGRRASWELFF.